A selection of T cell receptor beta chains follows, all from one sample in a study of control samples from healthy donors and cancer patients. TCRdb's copy holds only in-frame clones and misses some; the assay was immunoSEQ multiplex PCR. The sample records about 100,000 clones, roughly 87% being singletons. The specimen sequenced was blood. The source is a woman aged 45-60 years in good health. Each CDR3 is given with its conserved first and last residue. The order of the fields is clone size, D gene, J gene, V gene, CDR3 DNA, CDR3 protein. D genes are given only for firm matches. Clone size is shown for a subset of rows, as once, few, many or a class of expanded clone.

clone size: NA; D gene: TRBD1; J gene: TRBJ2-3; V gene: TRBV7-3; CDR3 DNA: TGTGCCAGCAGCCCAAGGGGGCGGCTTAGCACAGATACGCAGTATTTT; CDR3 protein: CASSPRGRLSTDTQYF
clone size: NA; D gene: TRBD2; J gene: TRBJ2-7; V gene: TRBV28; CDR3 DNA: TGTGCCAGCTATTCTAGCGGGGACTCCTACGAGCAGTACTTC; CDR3 protein: CASYSSGDSYEQYF
clone size: NA; D gene: TRBD1; J gene: TRBJ2-1; V gene: TRBV7-3; CDR3 DNA: TGTGCCAGCACCGTTACAGGGGGCGCAGGCCCTGACTACAATGAGCAGTTCTTC; CDR3 protein: CASTVTGGAGPDYNEQFF
clone size: NA; D gene: TRBD1; J gene: TRBJ2-2; V gene: TRBV7-2; CDR3 DNA: TGTGCCAGCACGGCGGGACAGGGCCTCACCGGGGAGCTGTTTTTT; CDR3 protein: CASTAGQGLTGELFF
clone size: NA; D gene: TRBD1; J gene: TRBJ1-1; V gene: TRBV10-2; CDR3 DNA: TGCGCCAGCAGCGGGACAGGGTCGAACACTGAAGCTTTCTTT; CDR3 protein: CASSGTGSNTEAFF
clone size: NA; D gene: TRBD1; J gene: TRBJ1-2; V gene: TRBV12-3/TRBV12-4; CDR3 DNA: TGTGCCAGCACCTGGACAGGGGTGGGTGGCTACACCTTC; CDR3 protein: CASTWTGVGGYTF
clone size: NA; D gene: NA; J gene: TRBJ1-2; V gene: TRBV2; CDR3 DNA: TGTGCCAGCAGTGACAACTATGGCTACACCTTC; CDR3 protein: CASSDNYGYTF
clone size: NA; D gene: TRBD1; J gene: TRBJ2-7; V gene: TRBV7-9; CDR3 DNA: TGTGCCAGCAGCTTAATGGGACAGGGATACGAGCAGTACTTC; CDR3 protein: CASSLMGQGYEQYF
clone size: NA; D gene: NA; J gene: TRBJ2-5; V gene: TRBV10-1; CDR3 DNA: TGCGCCAGCAGTGACCTGGGCTGGGGGACCCAGTACTTC; CDR3 protein: CASSDLGWGTQYF
clone size: NA; D gene: NA; J gene: TRBJ2-5; V gene: TRBV30; CDR3 DNA: TGTGCCTGGTCTAAGTCAGACAGGACAGATTCGAAGACCCAGTACTTC; CDR3 protein: CAWSKSDRTDSKTQYF
clone size: NA; D gene: NA; J gene: TRBJ1-2; V gene: TRBV24-1; CDR3 DNA: TGTGCCACCAGTGATTTGGGACGGTCGGCGGGCTACACCTTC; CDR3 protein: CATSDLGRSAGYTF
clone size: NA; D gene: TRBD1; J gene: TRBJ2-1; V gene: TRBV14; CDR3 DNA: TGTGCCAGCAGCCGCGAACAGGGGGTTTGGGGATCAGGCAATGAGCAGTTCTTC; CDR3 protein: CASSREQGVWGSGNEQFF
clone size: NA; D gene: NA; J gene: TRBJ2-5; V gene: TRBV29-1; CDR3 DNA: TGCAGCGTCCGGGACGGCCAAGAGACCCAGTACTTC; CDR3 protein: CSVRDGQETQYF
clone size: NA; D gene: TRBD1; J gene: TRBJ2-7; V gene: TRBV2; CDR3 DNA: TGTGCCACCGTCCGGGACAGGGGGCGCCGAGGAGACTACGAGCAGTACTTC; CDR3 protein: CATVRDRGRRGDYEQYF
clone size: NA; D gene: TRBD1; J gene: TRBJ1-5; V gene: TRBV5-1; CDR3 DNA: TGCGCCAGCAGCTTGGTGGGACAGGGTTCTTATAGCAATCAGCCCCAGCATTTT; CDR3 protein: CASSLVGQGSYSNQPQHF
clone size: NA; D gene: TRBD2; J gene: TRBJ2-1; V gene: TRBV30; CDR3 DNA: TGTGCCTGGCGGTGGGTGCGGGGGGGTAGTGAGCAGTTCTTC; CDR3 protein: CAWRWVRGGSEQFF
clone size: few; D gene: TRBD1; J gene: TRBJ2-2; V gene: TRBV7-7; CDR3 DNA: TGTGCCAGCGGAACACAGGGGGAGTCCGGGGAGCTGTTTTTT; CDR3 protein: CASGTQGESGELFF
clone size: NA; D gene: TRBD1; J gene: TRBJ1-1; V gene: TRBV3-1/TRBV3-2; CDR3 DNA: TGTGCCAGCAGCCGAAACAGGGGAACAAGTGAAGCTTTCTTT; CDR3 protein: CASSRNRGTSEAFF
clone size: NA; D gene: TRBD1; J gene: TRBJ2-7; V gene: TRBV10-1; CDR3 DNA: TGCGCCAGCAGTGAGTCCGGGACAGGGGACGAGCAGTACTTC; CDR3 protein: CASSESGTGDEQYF
clone size: NA; D gene: NA; J gene: TRBJ2-3; V gene: TRBV5-1; CDR3 DNA: TGCGCCAGCAGCTTGATTGCGGGGAGCACAGATACGCAGTATTTT; CDR3 protein: CASSLIAGSTDTQYF
clone size: NA; D gene: NA; J gene: TRBJ1-1; V gene: TRBV7-8; CDR3 DNA: TGTGCCAGCAGCTTAGAACAGCGATCTGAAGCTTTCTTT; CDR3 protein: CASSLEQRSEAFF
clone size: once; D gene: TRBD2; J gene: TRBJ2-1; V gene: TRBV6-1; CDR3 DNA: TGTGCCAGCAGTGCCACCGGGACTAACGAATACAATGAGCAGTTCTTC; CDR3 protein: CASSATGTNEYNEQFF
clone size: NA; D gene: NA; J gene: TRBJ1-5; V gene: TRBV7-2; CDR3 DNA: TGTGCCAGCAGCTTAGATGGGACGGCGTACCAGCCCCAGCATTTT; CDR3 protein: CASSLDGTAYQPQHF
clone size: NA; D gene: NA; J gene: TRBJ1-1; V gene: TRBV3-1/TRBV3-2; CDR3 DNA: TGTGCCAGCAGCCAAGGCACTGAAGCTTTCTTT; CDR3 protein: CASSQGTEAFF
clone size: NA; D gene: TRBD2; J gene: TRBJ2-3; V gene: TRBV5-1; CDR3 DNA: TGCGCCAGCAGCCCCGATCTAGCGGGGGGGCTTGGAGATACGCAGTATTTT; CDR3 protein: CASSPDLAGGLGDTQYF
clone size: NA; D gene: NA; J gene: TRBJ1-1; V gene: TRBV9; CDR3 DNA: TGTGCCAGCAGCGTTGGAGGGGTGAACACTGAAGCTTTCTTT; CDR3 protein: CASSVGGVNTEAFF
clone size: once; D gene: NA; J gene: TRBJ1-3; V gene: TRBV7-9; CDR3 DNA: TGTGCCAGCAGCTTTGCAACGGGCGACAGGCGAGGAGGAAACACCATATATTTT; CDR3 protein: CASSFATGDRRGGNTIYF
clone size: NA; D gene: TRBD1; J gene: TRBJ1-2; V gene: TRBV27; CDR3 DNA: TGTGCCACAACAAAGGGACAGGGGAACTATGGCTACACCTTC; CDR3 protein: CATTKGQGNYGYTF
clone size: NA; D gene: NA; J gene: TRBJ1-6; V gene: TRBV21-1; CDR3 DNA: TGTGCCAGCAGCAAAAACGGGGAGGGTTCACCCCTCCACTTT; CDR3 protein: CASSKNGEGSPLHF
clone size: NA; D gene: TRBD1; J gene: TRBJ2-7; V gene: TRBV30; CDR3 DNA: TGTGCCTGGAGTACTTTCGGTACAGGGGGAATGGTGTCCTACGAGCAGTACTTC; CDR3 protein: CAWSTFGTGGMVSYEQYF
clone size: few; D gene: NA; J gene: TRBJ1-5; V gene: TRBV18; CDR3 DNA: TGTGCCAGCTCACTCATCGAGGGGCCCCAGCATTTT; CDR3 protein: CASSLIEGPQHF
clone size: NA; D gene: TRBD2; J gene: TRBJ2-1; V gene: TRBV5-1; CDR3 DNA: TGCGCCAGCAGCTTAAGCGGGAGCGGAAATGAGCAGTTCTTC; CDR3 protein: CASSLSGSGNEQFF
clone size: NA; D gene: TRBD1; J gene: TRBJ2-5; V gene: TRBV7-8; CDR3 DNA: TGTGCCAGCAGCCTAACAGGGGCAGTCGGGGAGACCCAGTACTTC; CDR3 protein: CASSLTGAVGETQYF
clone size: NA; D gene: TRBD1; J gene: TRBJ1-2; V gene: TRBV6-5; CDR3 DNA: TGTGCCAGCAGGCGGACAGGGGGCTATGGCTACACCTTC; CDR3 protein: CASRRTGGYGYTF
clone size: NA; D gene: TRBD2; J gene: TRBJ2-1; V gene: TRBV19; CDR3 DNA: TGTGCCAGTAGTAGGGTCGCGGGGGGGTCCAATGAGCAGTTCTTC; CDR3 protein: CASSRVAGGSNEQFF
clone size: NA; D gene: NA; J gene: TRBJ2-3; V gene: TRBV6-2/TRBV6-3; CDR3 DNA: TGTGCCAGCAGTTACCCCGCAGGTAGCCCTTCTCCAGATACGCAGTATTTT; CDR3 protein: CASSYPAGSPSPDTQYF
clone size: NA; D gene: NA; J gene: TRBJ2-1; V gene: TRBV24-1; CDR3 DNA: TGTGCCACCAGTGATTCCGGCGGGACCCAAAGAAAGTTCTTC; CDR3 protein: CATSDSGGTQRKFF
clone size: NA; D gene: NA; J gene: TRBJ2-5; V gene: TRBV7-3; CDR3 DNA: TGTGCCAGCAGCTTGGTCCGGGGCCCCCAAGAGACCCAGTACTTC; CDR3 protein: CASSLVRGPQETQYF
clone size: NA; D gene: NA; J gene: TRBJ1-2; V gene: TRBV9; CDR3 DNA: TGTGCCAGCAGCTCCCGGGACGGTGGAGGCTACACCTTC; CDR3 protein: CASSSRDGGGYTF
clone size: few; D gene: NA; J gene: TRBJ1-5; V gene: TRBV27; CDR3 DNA: TGTGCCAGCAGTGGTTACGGGGTCACCAATCAGCCCCAGCATTTT; CDR3 protein: CASSGYGVTNQPQHF
clone size: NA; D gene: TRBD1; J gene: TRBJ1-2; V gene: TRBV3-1/TRBV3-2; CDR3 DNA: TGTGCCAGCAGCCAAGAGGGACAGGGAAACTATGGCTACACCTTC; CDR3 protein: CASSQEGQGNYGYTF
clone size: once; D gene: TRBD2; J gene: TRBJ2-1; V gene: TRBV7-6; CDR3 DNA: TGTGCCAGCAGCCAGACTAGCGGTTTTTACAATGAGCAGTTCTTC; CDR3 protein: CASSQTSGFYNEQFF
clone size: NA; D gene: NA; J gene: TRBJ1-1; V gene: TRBV11-2; CDR3 DNA: TGTGCCAGCAGCTTAGATTGGCAGGGTAGAGCTTTCTTT; CDR3 protein: CASSLDWQGRAFF
clone size: NA; D gene: NA; J gene: TRBJ2-2; V gene: TRBV24-1; CDR3 DNA: TGTGCCACCGCAGGGGTGTTGGGCACCGGGGAGCTGTTTTTT; CDR3 protein: CATAGVLGTGELFF
clone size: NA; D gene: TRBD1; J gene: TRBJ2-3; V gene: TRBV5-6; CDR3 DNA: TGTGCCAGCAGCATCCTCCGGGACAGGGGTGATACGCAGTATTTT; CDR3 protein: CASSILRDRGDTQYF